This T cell receptor beta chain was found in a study of CD8 T cells in ankylosing spondylitis. The CDR3 has 12 residues. The V end lost 6 bases, the J end lost 4 bases, and 9 bases lay between the germline ends. Study-wide results and caveats: Apparently characteristic of ankylosing spondylitis blood was a TCR beta motif (eight highly homologous variants).

TCRdb processed the 5' RACE reads anew with MiXCR; each CDR3 protein has one entry. The sample holds fewer than 550,000 distinct CDR3 sequences, approximately 5% seen once. At least ten counts were recorded for this clonotype. The antigen is not known. This sequence was found in a male donor with ankylosing spondylitis. Input material: blood, either unsorted or a sorted T cell fraction (not recorded which). V gene TRBV12-3 or TRBV12-4 combines with J gene TRBJ1-2; D not resolved. The DNA for the CDR3 is TGTGCCAGCAGCAGCGACTTCTATGGCTACACCTTC. Translation: CASSSDFYGYTF.